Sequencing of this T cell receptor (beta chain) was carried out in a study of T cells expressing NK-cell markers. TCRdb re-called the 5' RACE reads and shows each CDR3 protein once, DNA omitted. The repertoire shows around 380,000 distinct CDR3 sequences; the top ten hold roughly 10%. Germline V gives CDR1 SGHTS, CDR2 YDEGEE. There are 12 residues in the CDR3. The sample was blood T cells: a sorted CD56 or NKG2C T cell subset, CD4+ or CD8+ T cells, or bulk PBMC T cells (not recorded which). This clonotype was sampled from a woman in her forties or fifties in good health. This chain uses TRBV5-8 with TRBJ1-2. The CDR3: CASSIGPSGYTF.